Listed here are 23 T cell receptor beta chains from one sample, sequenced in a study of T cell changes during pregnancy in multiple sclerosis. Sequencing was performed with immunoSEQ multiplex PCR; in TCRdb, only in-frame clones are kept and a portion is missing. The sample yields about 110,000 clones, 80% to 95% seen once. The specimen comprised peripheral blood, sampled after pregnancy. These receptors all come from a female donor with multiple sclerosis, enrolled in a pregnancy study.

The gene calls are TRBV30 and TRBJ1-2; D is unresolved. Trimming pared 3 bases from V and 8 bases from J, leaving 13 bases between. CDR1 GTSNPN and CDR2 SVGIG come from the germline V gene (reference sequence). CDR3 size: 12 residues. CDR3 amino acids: CAWSEAGEGYTF. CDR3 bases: TGTGCCTGGAGCGAAGCCGGTGAGGGCTACACCTTC.

The CDR3 DNA reads as TGTGCCAGCAGCGTAGGACAAATTGGAAACACCATATATTTT. It is translated as CASSVGQIGNTIYF. The chain recombines TRBV9 with TRBJ1-3; D unclear. The CDR3 sequence is 14 residues long. V lost 0 bases to trimming and J lost 3 bases, with 7 bases between them. CDR1 and CDR2 from the germline V gene are SGDLS and YYNGEE.

CDR3 sequence (DNA): TGTGCCTGGTCTGATCTTGGACAGTATAATGAAAAACTGTTTTTT. This translates into CAWSDLGQYNEKLFF. J is TRBJ1-4 and V is TRBV30; the D gene is possibly TRBD1 (6 bases). The CDR3 is 15 amino acids. Between the trimmed V and J ends, which lost 5 bases and 4 bases, there was a span of 17 bases. Germline V gene sequence: CDR1 GTSNPN, CDR2 SVGIG (reference sequence).

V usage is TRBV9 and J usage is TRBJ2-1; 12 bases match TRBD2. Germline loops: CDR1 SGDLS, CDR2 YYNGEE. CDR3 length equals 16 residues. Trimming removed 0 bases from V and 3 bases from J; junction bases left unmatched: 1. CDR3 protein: CASSVEGLAGYNEQFF. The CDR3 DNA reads TGTGCCAGCAGCGTAGAGGGACTAGCGGGCTACAATGAGCAGTTCTTC.

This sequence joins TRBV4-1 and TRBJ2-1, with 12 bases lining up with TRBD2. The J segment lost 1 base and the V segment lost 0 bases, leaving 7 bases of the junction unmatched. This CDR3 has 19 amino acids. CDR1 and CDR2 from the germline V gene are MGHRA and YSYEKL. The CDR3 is CASSQDSLAGGISYNEQFF. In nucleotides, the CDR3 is TGCGCCAGCAGCCAAGATTCTCTAGCGGGGGGGATATCCTACAATGAGCAGTTCTTC.

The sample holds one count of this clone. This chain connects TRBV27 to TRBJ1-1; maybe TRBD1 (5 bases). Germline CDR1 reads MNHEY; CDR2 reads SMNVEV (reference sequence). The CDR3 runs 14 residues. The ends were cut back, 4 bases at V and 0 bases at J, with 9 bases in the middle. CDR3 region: CASSSTALNTEAFF. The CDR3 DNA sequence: TGTGCCAGCAGTTCGACAGCGCTGAACACTGAAGCTTTCTTT.

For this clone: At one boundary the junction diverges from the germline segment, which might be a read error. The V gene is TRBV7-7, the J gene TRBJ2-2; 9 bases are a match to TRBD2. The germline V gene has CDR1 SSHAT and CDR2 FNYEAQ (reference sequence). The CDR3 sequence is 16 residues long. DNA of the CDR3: TGTGCTAGCAGCTTGAGACTAGCGGATTACACCGGGGAGCTGTTTTTT. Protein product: CASSLRLADYTGELFF.

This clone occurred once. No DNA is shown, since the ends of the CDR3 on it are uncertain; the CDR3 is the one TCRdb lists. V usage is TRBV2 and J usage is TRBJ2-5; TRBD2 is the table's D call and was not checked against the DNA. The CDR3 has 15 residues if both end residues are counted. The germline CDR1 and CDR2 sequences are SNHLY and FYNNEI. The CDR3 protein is CASILDRGGGETQYF.

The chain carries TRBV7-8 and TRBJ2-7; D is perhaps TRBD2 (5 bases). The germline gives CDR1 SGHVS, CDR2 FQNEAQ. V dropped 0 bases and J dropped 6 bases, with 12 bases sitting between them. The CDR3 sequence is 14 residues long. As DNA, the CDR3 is TGTGCCAGCAGCTTAGCTCGGAGGCCAGGCGAGCAGTACTTC. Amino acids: CASSLARRPGEQYF.

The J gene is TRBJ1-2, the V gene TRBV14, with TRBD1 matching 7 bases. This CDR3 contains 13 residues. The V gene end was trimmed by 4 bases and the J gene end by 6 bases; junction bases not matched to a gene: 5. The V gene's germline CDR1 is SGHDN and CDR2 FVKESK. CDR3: CASSRGTANGYTF. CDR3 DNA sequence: TGTGCCAGCAGCCGCGGGACAGCTAATGGCTACACCTTC. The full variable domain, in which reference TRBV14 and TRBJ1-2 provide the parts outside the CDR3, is EAGVTQFPSHSVIEKGQTVTLRCDPISGHDNLYWYRRVMGKEIKFLLHFVKESKQDESGMPNNRFLAERTGGTYSTLKVQPAELEDSGVYFCASSRGTANGYTFGSGTRLTVV.

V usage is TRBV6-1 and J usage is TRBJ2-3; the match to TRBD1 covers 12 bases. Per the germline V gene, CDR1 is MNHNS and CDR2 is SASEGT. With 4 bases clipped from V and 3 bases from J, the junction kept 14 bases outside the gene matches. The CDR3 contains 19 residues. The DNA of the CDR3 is TGTGCCAGCAGTGCCCTAGTTTATGGGGACAGGGGGCTAACAGATACGCAGTATTTT. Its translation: CASSALVYGDRGLTDTQYF.

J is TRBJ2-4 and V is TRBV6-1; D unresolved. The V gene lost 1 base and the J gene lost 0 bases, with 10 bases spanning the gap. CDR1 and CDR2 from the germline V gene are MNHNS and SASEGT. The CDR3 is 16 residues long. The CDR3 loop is CASSEGAPLAKNIQYF. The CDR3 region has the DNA TGTGCCAGCAGTGAAGGGGCACCCTTAGCCAAAAACATTCAGTACTTC.

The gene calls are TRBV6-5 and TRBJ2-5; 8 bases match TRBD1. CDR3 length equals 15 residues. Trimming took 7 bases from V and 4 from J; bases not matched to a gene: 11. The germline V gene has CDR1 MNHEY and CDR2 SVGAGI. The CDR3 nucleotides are TGTGCCAGCAAGGCGAGGACAGGGCGTGGAGAGACCCAGTACTTC. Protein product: CASKARTGRGETQYF.

The CDR3 region has the DNA TGTGCCAGCAGCGTAGAGGGTAGCGGGGGGACCCAGTACTTC. It is translated as CASSVEGSGGTQYF. V is TRBV9 and J is TRBJ2-5, with 9 bases identical to TRBD2. CDR1 is SGDLS and CDR2 is YYNGEE in the germline V gene. The junction had 4 bases not matched to a gene; V was cut back by 0 bases and J by 7 bases. This CDR3 is built from 14 residues.

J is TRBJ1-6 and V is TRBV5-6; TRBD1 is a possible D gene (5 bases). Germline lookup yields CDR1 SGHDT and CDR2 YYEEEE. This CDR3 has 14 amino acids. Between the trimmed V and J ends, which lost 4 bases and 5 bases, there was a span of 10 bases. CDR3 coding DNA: TGTGCCAGCAGCCTATACAGGCATAATTCACCCCTCCACTTT. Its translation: CASSLYRHNSPLHF.

Here the CDR3 reads CASSLNPTSGAYNEQFF. In DNA, the CDR3 is TGTGCCAGCAGCCTAAACCCGACTAGCGGGGCGTACAATGAGCAGTTCTTC. The J gene is TRBJ2-1, the V gene TRBV7-2; TRBD2 matches 11 bases. V dropped 5 bases and J dropped 4; count of bases not matched to a gene: 10. Germline V gives CDR1 SGHTA, CDR2 FQGNSA. The CDR3 extends over 17 amino acids.

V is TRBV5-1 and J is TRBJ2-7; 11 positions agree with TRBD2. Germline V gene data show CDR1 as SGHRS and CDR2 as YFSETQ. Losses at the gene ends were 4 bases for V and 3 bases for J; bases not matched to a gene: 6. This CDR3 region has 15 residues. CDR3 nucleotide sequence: TGCGCCAGCAGCCCGGTGACTAGCGGGGTCTACGAGCAGTACTTC. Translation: CASSPVTSGVYEQYF. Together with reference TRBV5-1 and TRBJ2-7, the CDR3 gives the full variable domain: KAGVTQTPRYLIKTRGQQVTLSCSPISGHRSVSWYQQTPGQGLQFLFEYFSETQRNKGNFPGRFSGRQFSNSRSEMNVSTLELGDSALYLCASSPVTSGVYEQYFGPGTRLTVT.

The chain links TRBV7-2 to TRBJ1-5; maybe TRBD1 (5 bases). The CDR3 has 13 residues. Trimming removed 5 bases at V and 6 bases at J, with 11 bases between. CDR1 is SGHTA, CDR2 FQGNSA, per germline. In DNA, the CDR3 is TGTGCCAGCAGCCCTGGAGGGGTTCAGCCCCAGCATTTT. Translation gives CASSPGGVQPQHF.

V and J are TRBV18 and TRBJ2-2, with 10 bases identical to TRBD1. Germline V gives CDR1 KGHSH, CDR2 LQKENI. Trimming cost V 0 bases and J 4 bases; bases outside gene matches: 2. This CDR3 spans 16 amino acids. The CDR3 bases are TGTGCCAGCTCACCACCATGGACAGGGGGCACCGGGGAGCTGTTTTTT. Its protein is CASSPPWTGGTGELFF.

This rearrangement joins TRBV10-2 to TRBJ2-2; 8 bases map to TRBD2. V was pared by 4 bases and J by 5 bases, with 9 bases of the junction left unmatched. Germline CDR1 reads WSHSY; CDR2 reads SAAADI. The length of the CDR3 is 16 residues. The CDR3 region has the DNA TGCGCCAGCAGTGTTAATGCGGGGGGCCCTACCGGGGAGCTGTTTTTT. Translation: CASSVNAGGPTGELFF.

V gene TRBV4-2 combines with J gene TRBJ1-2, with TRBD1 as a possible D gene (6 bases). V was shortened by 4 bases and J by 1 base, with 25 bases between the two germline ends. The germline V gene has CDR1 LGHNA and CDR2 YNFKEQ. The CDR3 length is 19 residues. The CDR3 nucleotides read TGTGCCAGCAGCCCATCGGTTATGACAGGCCCCAACTTTAACTATGGCTACACCTTC. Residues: CASSPSVMTGPNFNYGYTF.

The CDR3 is CASSDPGLAGNDGELFF. CDR3 nucleotides: TGCGCCAGCAGCGACCCGGGACTAGCGGGGAATGACGGGGAGCTGTTTTTT. The chain uses TRBV4-1 and TRBJ2-2, with TRBD2 identical over 13 bases. This CDR3 has 17 amino acids. The ends lost 5 bases at V and 7 bases at J; junction bases unmatched: 10. Germline V lookup: CDR1 MGHRA, CDR2 YSYEKL.

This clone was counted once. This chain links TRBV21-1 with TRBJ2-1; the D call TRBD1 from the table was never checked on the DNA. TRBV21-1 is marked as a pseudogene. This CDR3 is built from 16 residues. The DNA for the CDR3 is TGTGCCAGCAGCGGACGGACAGGGAGGAACGGCTTTGAGCAGTTCTTC. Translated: CASSGRTGRNGFEQFF.